This T cell receptor beta chain was sequenced in a study of cytotoxic CD8 clonotypes in ibrutinib-treated CLL. As for the study in general: Among patients, around 25 responded partially and 2 completely; around 15 then stayed remitted and around twelve progressed after median about six years.

Target depth was 1 in 200,000 to 1 in 1 million T cells, about 10x per clonotype. The table came from immunoSEQ multiplex PCR; TCRdb's copy has only in-frame clones and leaves some out. Of about 140,000 clones in the sample, more than 75% were seen once. Library input was about 2.2 micrograms of DNA from cryopreserved PBMCs. Germline V gene sequence: CDR1 SNHLY, CDR2 FYNNEI. The trim removed 3 bases at V and 8 bases at J, leaving 3 bases unmatched. The CDR3 contains 13 residues. This rearrangement joins TRBV2 to TRBJ2-1, with 8 nucleotides matching TRBD2. The source is a human donor with chronic lymphocytic leukemia. The specimen was PBMCs, collected after 36 months of ibrutinib treatment. CDR3 protein: CASSDGRVDEQFF. CDR3 bases: TGTGCCAGCAGTGACGGGAGGGTCGATGAGCAGTTCTTC.